The present T cell receptor (beta chain) was sequenced within a study of cytomegalovirus exposure and HLA in healthy donors. Produced via immunoSEQ multiplex PCR; TCRdb's table is partial and in-frame only. The sample lists roughly 120,000 clones, approximately 87% occurring once. Germline values: CDR1 SGHRS, CDR2 YFSETQ. CDR3 size: 14 residues. V shed 4 bases, J shed 6 bases, and the junction held 6 bases outside the gene matches. With respect to this clone: Its specificity is unknown.

The study, taken as a whole, reports: The study designated around 150 TCR beta chains cytomegalovirus-associated.

The source material was PBMCs. The TCR sequence derives from a woman in her 30s in good health and CMV-seropositive. This sequence joins TRBV5-1 and TRBJ2-5; 10 nucleotides line up with TRBD2. In DNA form, the CDR3 reads TGCGCCAGCAGCGCAGCGGGAGGGCCGAAGACCCAGTACTTC. The encoded protein is CASSAAGGPKTQYF.